This T cell receptor beta chain was recovered during a study of blood T cell repertoires in COVID-19. About the research overall: The origin of the acute and convalescent COVID-19 samples was the United States, Italy and Spain.

Original data processing: Reference gene primer amplification gave estimated nucleated cell counts. Clones were read by immunoSEQ multiplex PCR, and TCRdb kept only the in-frame ones, dropping some. V, J and clone size are those of that table, while D and trimming were read from the DNA. This sample yields 330,000 or so clones, of which approximately 88% are seen a single time; 7.5% to 10% belongs to the top ten. J was trimmed by 1 base and V by 2 bases; bases with no gene match: 5. This CDR3 comprises 16 residues. Germline CDR1 reads KGHSH; CDR2 reads LQKENI. The TCR originated in a man aged 25 to 45 with COVID-19, enrolled during active disease. The gene calls are TRBV18 and TRBJ2-5, with 9 positions matching TRBD2. The sample comprised peripheral blood. DNA of the CDR3: TGTGCCAGCTCACCAAGGCTAGCGGGGCTCCAAGAGACCCAGTACTTC. Translation gives CASSPRLAGLQETQYF.